A single sample gave rise to the 23 T cell receptor beta chains below, sequenced in a study of identical twins. TCRdb analysed the 5' RACE reads with MiXCR anew, one entry per CDR3 protein. The sample has 1,800,000 or so distinct CDR3 sequences; around 33% are singletons. The sample taken for sequencing was cord blood. These receptors originate from a newborn girl in good health.

The V call is TRBV20-1, the J call TRBJ1-6, with a weak D call TRBD1 (5 bases). V was pared by 5 bases and J by 9 bases, with 11 bases between. The CDR3 totals 12 residues. Per germline, CDR1 DFQATT and CDR2 SNEGSKA (reference sequence). The CDR3 DNA reads TGCAGTGCTGGGGGGAGTGCTTCACCCCTCCACTTT. It is translated as CSAGGSASPLHF.

This clonotype was observed a handful of times. This CDR3 is CSARAPLAPLGQQFF. The DNA of the CDR3 is TGCAGTGCTAGAGCCCCACTAGCGCCCTTGGGTCAGCAGTTCTTC. The chain employs TRBV20-1 and TRBJ2-1; the match to TRBD2 covers 7 bases. CDR1 and CDR2 from the germline V gene are DFQATT and SNEGSKA (reference sequence). The CDR3 contains 15 residues. Germline trimming cut 1 base from V and 11 bases from J; bases unmatched to any gene: 14.

This clonotype was detected a few times. The chain employs TRBV29-1 and TRBJ2-1; possibly TRBD1 for D (6 bases). This CDR3 comprises 13 residues. Germline CDR1 SQVTM, CDR2 ANQGSEA. Trimming stripped 7 bases from V and 1 base from J, with 11 bases between. This CDR3 is CSAGRGSYNEQFF. CDR3 DNA: TGCAGCGCGGGCAGGGGATCCTACAATGAGCAGTTCTTC.

This clonotype turned up a few times. This chain joins TRBV6-6 and TRBJ2-3; 8 nucleotides agree with TRBD2. CDR3 length: 15 amino acids. Germline CDR1 and CDR2: MNHNY and SVGAGI (reference sequence). V was clipped by 5 bases and J by 2 bases; unmatched bases: 6. CDR3 amino acids: CASSLGGRFTDTQYF. CDR3 DNA: TGTGCCAGCAGTCTCGGCGGGAGGTTCACAGATACGCAGTATTTT.

This clonotype was observed a handful of times. The CDR3 coding sequence is TGCAGTGCGAATGGGGACAGCACCTACGAGCAGTACTTC. Protein product: CSANGDSTYEQYF. J is TRBJ2-7 and V is TRBV20-1; 7 bases align to TRBD1. Germline CDR1 and CDR2: DFQATT and SNEGSKA (reference sequence). J gave up 2 bases and V 6 bases, and 7 bases lay outside the gene matches. The CDR3 totals 13 residues.

The rearrangement uses TRBV2 and TRBJ1-5; TRBD1 agrees at 9 bases. The CDR3 runs 18 residues. Germline CDR1 SNHLY, CDR2 FYNNEI. The junction had 11 bases not matched to a gene; V was cut back by 4 bases and J by 1 base. The CDR3 DNA sequence: TGTGCCAGCAGTGTCTTTCAGGGGACAGGGTTGAGCAATCAGCCCCAGCATTTT. This translates into CASSVFQGTGLSNQPQHF.

This clonotype was detected only once. The chain joins TRBV27 to TRBJ2-5, with D perhaps TRBD1 or TRBD2 (5 bases each). V was shortened by 0 bases and J by 2 bases, with 10 bases between the two germline ends. CDR1 is MNHEY, CDR2 SMNVEV, per germline (reference sequence). There are 15 residues in the CDR3. This chain's CDR3 is CASSLSPEGQETQYF. CDR3 bases: TGTGCCAGCAGTTTATCCCCAGAGGGGCAAGAGACCCAGTACTTC.

This clonotype has a handful of counts. This rearrangement joins TRBV25-1 to TRBJ1-5, with D maybe TRBD1 (5 bases). Trimming removed 3 bases from V and 2 bases from J, with 14 bases in between. The CDR3 contains 16 residues. Germline values: CDR1 MGHDK, CDR2 SYGVNS. CDR3 region: CASSEVRRAGNQPQHF. In DNA form, the CDR3 reads TGTGCCAGCAGTGAGGTTCGCAGGGCGGGCAATCAGCCCCAGCATTTT.

The rearrangement joins TRBV18 to TRBJ1-5, with D uncertain. The ends were cut back, 0 bases at V and 0 bases at J, with 9 bases in the middle. This CDR3 region has 16 residues. Germline V gene sequence: CDR1 KGHSH, CDR2 LQKENI. The CDR3 loop reads CASSPPRRHSNQPQHF. DNA of the CDR3: TGTGCCAGCTCACCACCGCGAAGGCATAGCAATCAGCCCCAGCATTTT. Drawing the rest from reference TRBV18 and TRBJ1-5, the complete variable domain is NAGVMQNPRHLVRRRGQEARLRCSPMKGHSHVYWYRQLPEEGLKFMVYLQKENIIDESGMPKERFSAEFPKEGPSILRIQQVVRGDSAAYFCASSPPRRHSNQPQHFGDGTRLSIL.

The rearrangement links TRBV3-1 to TRBJ1-2, with 7 positions matching TRBD1. CDR1 and CDR2 from the germline V gene are LGHDT and YNNKEL (reference sequence). V was pared by 3 bases and J by 1 base, with 8 bases of the junction left unmatched. CDR3 length: 16 residues. The CDR3 DNA is TGTGCCAGCAGCCATAGACAGGGACAGATTAACTATGGCTACACCTTC. This codes for CASSHRQGQINYGYTF.

The J gene is TRBJ2-1, the V gene TRBV18; D possibly corresponds to TRBD1 (5 bases). Trimming stripped 3 bases from V and 13 bases from J, with 16 bases between. Germline V gene data show CDR1 as KGHSH and CDR2 as LQKENI. There are 13 residues in the CDR3. The CDR3 protein is CASSPLGQETQFF. DNA for the CDR3: TGTGCCAGCTCACCGTTGGGGCAAGAGACCCAGTTCTTC.

In its sample, this clonotype was seen a few times. The rearrangement links TRBV6-1 to TRBJ1-2; TRBD1 might be the D (5 bases). This CDR3 region has 14 residues. V lost 6 bases, J lost 4 bases, and 15 bases lay in between. Germline V gene data show CDR1 as MNHNS and CDR2 as SASEGT. The DNA of the CDR3 is TGTGCCAGCAGGAGGTCGGGGGATAGCTATGGCTACACCTTC. Translated: CASRRSGDSYGYTF.

The chain combines TRBV28 with TRBJ2-3; TRBD1 is a possible D gene (5 bases). This CDR3 contains 13 residues. The V end lost 4 bases, the J end lost 8 bases, and 13 bases lay between the germline ends. The V gene's germline CDR1 is MDHEN and CDR2 SYDVKM. CDR3 protein: CASSSGARGTQYF. The CDR3 bases are TGTGCCAGCAGTTCTGGGGCAAGAGGTACGCAGTATTTT.

This chain connects TRBV3-1 to TRBJ2-1, with TRBD2 identical over 8 bases. Looked up from germline, CDR1 is LGHDT and CDR2 is YNNKEL (reference sequence). The CDR3 extends over 18 amino acids. With 2 bases clipped from V and 4 bases from J, the junction kept 13 bases outside the gene matches. The CDR3 sequence is CASSQRGSQRGPYNEQFF. Here the CDR3 DNA reads TGTGCCAGCAGCCAAAGGGGGTCCCAGCGGGGGCCTTACAATGAGCAGTTCTTC.

This clonotype was observed a handful of times. The chain carries TRBV28 and TRBJ2-4, with TRBD1 matching over 8 bases. Germline trimming cut 5 bases from V and 8 bases from J; bases unmatched to any gene: 8. The CDR3 spans 14 residues. Germline loops: CDR1 MDHEN, CDR2 SYDVKM. CDR3 in amino acids: CASSTSDRAHIQYF. For the CDR3, the DNA is TGTGCCAGCAGTACCTCGGACAGGGCGCACATTCAGTACTTC.

The V and J genes are TRBV19 and TRBJ1-5; 8 bases fit TRBD1. The trim removed 4 bases at V and 3 bases at J, leaving 5 bases unmatched. Germline assignment: CDR1 LNHDA and CDR2 SQIVND (reference sequence). This CDR3 is 15 amino acids long. The CDR3 reads CASSTGQGANQPQHF. The CDR3 region has the DNA TGTGCCAGTAGTACCGGACAGGGCGCCAATCAGCCCCAGCATTTT.

The chain joins TRBV5-5 to TRBJ2-3; 7 nucleotides line up with TRBD2. J gave up 5 bases and V 4 bases, and 10 bases lay outside the gene matches. Germline V lookup: CDR1 SGHKS, CDR2 YYEKEE (reference sequence). The CDR3 extends over 15 amino acids. The CDR3 sequence is CASSLPAGEVDTQYF. The CDR3 nucleotides are TGTGCCAGCAGCCTGCCGGCGGGGGAGGTAGATACGCAGTATTTT.

The J gene is TRBJ2-7, the V gene TRBV20-1; D is possibly TRBD1 or TRBD2 (5 bases each). The CDR3 totals 12 residues. Germline V CDR1 and CDR2: DFQATT, SNEGSKA (reference sequence). V was shortened by 3 bases and J by 3 bases, with 9 bases between the two germline ends. The CDR3 is CSARGRIYEQYF. The CDR3 region has the DNA TGCAGTGCTAGGGGACGGATCTACGAGCAGTACTTC.

This chain joins TRBV27 and TRBJ2-3, with D hard to call. Germline CDR1 MNHEY, CDR2 SMNVEV (reference sequence). The V end was cut by 5 bases, the J end by 0 bases, with 12 bases between. This CDR3 has 15 amino acids. The CDR3 sequence: CASSARHLSTDTQYF. The DNA for the CDR3 is TGTGCCAGCAGTGCCAGACATTTGAGCACAGATACGCAGTATTTT.

The chain joins TRBV12-3 or TRBV12-4 to TRBJ1-6; 10 bases line up with TRBD1. The CDR3 spans 14 residues. V shed 2 bases and J 9 bases; nucleotides not matched to a gene: 1. CDR3 protein: CASSLRTGGSPLHF. CDR3 in DNA: TGTGCCAGCAGTTTACGGACAGGGGGTTCACCCCTCCACTTT.

Only a few counts were recorded for this clonotype. This chain joins TRBV28 and TRBJ1-1, with 8 nucleotides matching TRBD1. V shed 3 bases and J 2 bases; nucleotides not matched to a gene: 5. CDR1 is MDHEN and CDR2 is SYDVKM in the germline V gene. The CDR3 is 15 residues long. The CDR3 spells CASSLPGGQNTEAFF. The DNA of the CDR3 is TGTGCCAGCAGTTTGCCAGGGGGCCAAAACACTGAAGCTTTCTTT.

Regarding this clonotype: The junction departs from the called germline gene at one end, perhaps through a read error. V and J are TRBV4-2 and TRBJ2-1, with 8 bases lining up with TRBD2. The CDR3 runs 16 residues. CDR1 LGHNA and CDR2 YNFKEQ come from the germline V gene. DNA for the CDR3: TGTGCCGGCAGCCATGTCGGGACTAGCTCCTACAATGAGCAGTTCTTC. Encoded protein: CAGSHVGTSSYNEQFF.

The V and J genes are TRBV20-1 and TRBJ2-5, with D hard to call. The V gene lost 5 bases and the J gene lost 1 base, with 8 bases spanning the gap. There are 12 residues in the CDR3. Germline V lookup: CDR1 DFQATT, CDR2 SNEGSKA (reference sequence). The CDR3 sequence: CSAWTPQETQYF. As DNA, the CDR3 is TGCAGTGCTTGGACGCCCCAAGAGACCCAGTACTTC.